These T cell receptor beta chains were read from a single sample in a study of T cells expressing NK-cell markers. TCRdb re-called the 5' RACE reads; one entry per CDR3 protein, DNA not given. The sample totals approximately 420,000 distinct CDR3 sequences. Sequenced input: blood T cells: a sorted CD56 or NKG2C T cell subset, CD4+ or CD8+ T cells, or bulk PBMC T cells (not recorded which). These receptors were obtained from a woman aged 45-59 years in good health. CDR3s include the opening cysteine and the closing phenylalanine or tryptophan.

j_call: TRBJ2-1
v_call: TRBV2
cdr3_aa: CATVGLVALEQFF

j_call: TRBJ2-5
v_call: TRBV12-3/TRBV12-4
cdr3_aa: CASRDSFLQETQYF

j_call: TRBJ2-2
v_call: TRBV20-1
cdr3_aa: CSAGGDTGELFF

j_call: TRBJ2-3
v_call: TRBV12-3/TRBV12-4
cdr3_aa: CASRNYRGITDTQYF

j_call: TRBJ1-2
v_call: TRBV12-3/TRBV12-4
cdr3_aa: CASSFGRRANYGYTF

j_call: TRBJ2-2
v_call: TRBV19
cdr3_aa: CASSWTGAGGELFF

j_call: TRBJ1-1
v_call: TRBV5-1
cdr3_aa: CASSLTGTGNTEAFF

j_call: TRBJ2-5
v_call: TRBV29-1
cdr3_aa: CSVEVPGQGAMETQYF

j_call: TRBJ1-6
v_call: TRBV6-5
cdr3_aa: CASSTRTGLGLNSPLHF

j_call: TRBJ2-1
v_call: TRBV3-1
cdr3_aa: CASSIKGVNEQFF

j_call: TRBJ2-5
v_call: TRBV3-1
cdr3_aa: CASSPGDVETQYF

j_call: TRBJ2-3
v_call: TRBV20-1
cdr3_aa: CSASLLAFSDTQYF

j_call: TRBJ1-1
v_call: TRBV5-1
cdr3_aa: CASSSAPGNTEAFF

j_call: TRBJ2-2
v_call: TRBV2
cdr3_aa: CASSESRAGELFF

j_call: TRBJ2-3
v_call: TRBV7-9
cdr3_aa: CASSASRGGVTDTQYF

j_call: TRBJ2-1
v_call: TRBV11-2
cdr3_aa: CASSLAAGGFWYNEQFF

j_call: TRBJ2-5
v_call: TRBV6-5
cdr3_aa: CASSATGTGAWGETQYF

j_call: TRBJ1-1
v_call: TRBV12-3/TRBV12-4
cdr3_aa: CASSISGGAETEAFF

j_call: TRBJ1-5
v_call: TRBV15
cdr3_aa: CATTATVAIQPQHF

j_call: TRBJ2-2
v_call: TRBV5-1
cdr3_aa: CASGTGESRTGELFF

j_call: TRBJ1-4
v_call: TRBV30
cdr3_aa: CAWIPSGDHEKLFF

j_call: TRBJ2-1
v_call: TRBV14
cdr3_aa: CASSHSARLAGASSYNEQFF

j_call: TRBJ2-2
v_call: TRBV18
cdr3_aa: CASADAGELFF

j_call: TRBJ2-1
v_call: TRBV9
cdr3_aa: CASSPASWEQFF

j_call: TRBJ2-1
v_call: TRBV3-1
cdr3_aa: CASSQQGGMGNEQFF

j_call: TRBJ2-5
v_call: TRBV29-1
cdr3_aa: CSVGLAVETQYF

j_call: TRBJ2-2
v_call: TRBV6-5
cdr3_aa: CASSYTSGRARAGELFF

j_call: TRBJ2-3
v_call: TRBV4-1
cdr3_aa: CASSPWEGTDTQYF

j_call: TRBJ2-1
v_call: TRBV10-3
cdr3_aa: CASKGGRPYNEQFF

j_call: TRBJ1-2
v_call: TRBV11-2
cdr3_aa: CASTISSNNGYTF

j_call: TRBJ1-2
v_call: TRBV19
cdr3_aa: CAGSPRGQNYGYTF

j_call: TRBJ2-3
v_call: TRBV24-1
cdr3_aa: CATSDPSGSTDTQYF

j_call: TRBJ2-4
v_call: TRBV6-6
cdr3_aa: CASSPPLDRGKNIQYF